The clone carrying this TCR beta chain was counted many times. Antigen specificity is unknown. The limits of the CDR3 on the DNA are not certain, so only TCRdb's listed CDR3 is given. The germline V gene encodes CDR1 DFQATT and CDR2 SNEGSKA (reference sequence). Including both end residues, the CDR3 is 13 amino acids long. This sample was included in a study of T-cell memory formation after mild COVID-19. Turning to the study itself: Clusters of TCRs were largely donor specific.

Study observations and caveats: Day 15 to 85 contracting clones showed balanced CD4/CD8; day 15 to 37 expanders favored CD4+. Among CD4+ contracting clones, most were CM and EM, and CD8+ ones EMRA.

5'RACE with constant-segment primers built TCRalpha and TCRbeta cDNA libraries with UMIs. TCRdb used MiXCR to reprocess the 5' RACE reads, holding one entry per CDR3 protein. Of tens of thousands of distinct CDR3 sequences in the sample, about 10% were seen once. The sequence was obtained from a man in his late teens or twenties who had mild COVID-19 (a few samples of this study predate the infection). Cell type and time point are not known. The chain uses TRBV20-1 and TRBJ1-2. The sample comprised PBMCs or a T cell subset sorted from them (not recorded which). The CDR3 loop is CSAPRDFGAGYTF.